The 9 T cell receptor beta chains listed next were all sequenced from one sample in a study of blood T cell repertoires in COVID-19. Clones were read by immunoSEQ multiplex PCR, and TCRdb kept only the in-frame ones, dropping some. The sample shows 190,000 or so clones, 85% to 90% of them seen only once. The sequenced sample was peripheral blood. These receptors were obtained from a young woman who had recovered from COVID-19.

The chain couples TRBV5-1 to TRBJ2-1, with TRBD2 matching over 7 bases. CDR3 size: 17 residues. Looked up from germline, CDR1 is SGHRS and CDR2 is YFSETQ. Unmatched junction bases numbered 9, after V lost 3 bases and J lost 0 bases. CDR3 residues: CASSSRIERGSYNEQFF. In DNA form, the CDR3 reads TGCGCCAGCAGCTCCCGCATCGAGCGGGGCTCCTACAATGAGCAGTTCTTC.

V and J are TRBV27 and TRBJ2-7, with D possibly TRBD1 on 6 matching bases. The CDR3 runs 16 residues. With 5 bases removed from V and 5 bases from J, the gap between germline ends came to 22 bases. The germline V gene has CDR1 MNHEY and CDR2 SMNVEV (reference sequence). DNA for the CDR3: TGTGCCAGCAGTGTCTCCTGGACAGTCCTCCTAGACGAGCAGTACTTC. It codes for CASSVSWTVLLDEQYF.

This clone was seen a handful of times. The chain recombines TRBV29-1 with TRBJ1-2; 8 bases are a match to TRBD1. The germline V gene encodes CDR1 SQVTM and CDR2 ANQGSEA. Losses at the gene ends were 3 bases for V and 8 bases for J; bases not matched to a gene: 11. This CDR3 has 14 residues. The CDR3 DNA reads TGCAGCGTTGACGATGGACAGGGAGTGTACGGCTACACCTTC. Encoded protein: CSVDDGQGVYGYTF. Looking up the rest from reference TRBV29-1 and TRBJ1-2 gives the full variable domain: SAVISQKPSRDICQRGTSLTIQCQVDSQVTMMFWYRQQPGQSLTLIATANQGSEATYESGFVIDKFPISRPNLTFSTLTVSNMSPEDSSIYLCSVDDGQGVYGYTFGSGTRLTVV.

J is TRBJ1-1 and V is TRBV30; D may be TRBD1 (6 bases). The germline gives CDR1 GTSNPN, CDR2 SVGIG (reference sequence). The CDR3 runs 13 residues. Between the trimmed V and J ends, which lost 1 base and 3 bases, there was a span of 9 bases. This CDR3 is CAWSEGGHTEAFF. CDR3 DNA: TGTGCCTGGAGTGAGGGGGGGCACACTGAAGCTTTCTTT.

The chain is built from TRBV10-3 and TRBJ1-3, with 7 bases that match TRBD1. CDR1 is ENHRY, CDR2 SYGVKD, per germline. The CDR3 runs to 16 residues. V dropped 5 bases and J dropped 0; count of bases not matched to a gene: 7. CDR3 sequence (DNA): TGTGCCATCAGTCCATTGGACAGGTACTCTGGAAACACCATATATTTT. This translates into CAISPLDRYSGNTIYF.

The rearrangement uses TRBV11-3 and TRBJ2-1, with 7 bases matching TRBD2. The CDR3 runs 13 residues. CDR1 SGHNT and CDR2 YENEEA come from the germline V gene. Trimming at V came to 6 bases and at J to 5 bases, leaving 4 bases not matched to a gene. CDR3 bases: TGTGCCAGCAGTGCGGGGGATAACAATGAGCAGTTCTTC. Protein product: CASSAGDNNEQFF.

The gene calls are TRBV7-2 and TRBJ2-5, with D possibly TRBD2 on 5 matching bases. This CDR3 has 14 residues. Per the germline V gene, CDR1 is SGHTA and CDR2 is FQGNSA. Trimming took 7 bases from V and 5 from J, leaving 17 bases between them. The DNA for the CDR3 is TGTGCCAGCACCCTCACCGGGGTAGGGGAGACCCAGTACTTC. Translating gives CASTLTGVGETQYF.

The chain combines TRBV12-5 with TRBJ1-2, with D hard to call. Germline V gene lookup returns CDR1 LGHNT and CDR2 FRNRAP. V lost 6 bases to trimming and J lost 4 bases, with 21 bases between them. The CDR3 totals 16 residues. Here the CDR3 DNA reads TGTGCTAGTGGCCTGTCGCCCGCCCCGACTACCTATGGCTACACCTTC. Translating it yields CASGLSPAPTTYGYTF.

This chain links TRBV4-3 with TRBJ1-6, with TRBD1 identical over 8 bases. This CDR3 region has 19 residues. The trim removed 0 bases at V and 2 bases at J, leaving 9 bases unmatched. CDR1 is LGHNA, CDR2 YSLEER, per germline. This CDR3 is CASSQDFGQGSAYNSPLHF. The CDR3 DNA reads TGCGCCAGCAGCCAAGATTTCGGACAGGGAAGCGCCTATAATTCACCCCTCCACTTT.